The 21 T cell receptor beta chains given below trace back to one sample, sequenced in a study of cytomegalovirus exposure and HLA in healthy donors. The study ran its PCR with 60 Vbeta and 13 Jbeta primers. Only in-frame clones appear in the TCRdb table, and some are missing; sequencing was by immunoSEQ multiplex PCR. Of 150,000 to 200,000 clones detected, roughly four fifths appear once; the ten largest clones hold under 5%. Sequenced input: PBMCs. These receptor sequences come from a girl under 18 in good health and CMV-seropositive.

J is TRBJ1-5 and V is TRBV5-6; TRBD1 is a possible D gene (6 bases). The CDR3 length is 16 residues. Trimming removed 0 bases from V and 0 bases from J, with 10 bases in between. Per the germline V gene, CDR1 is SGHDT and CDR2 is YYEEEE. Written as DNA, the CDR3 is TGTGCCAGCAGCTTGGGGGGGCAGGGTAGCAATCAGCCCCAGCATTTT. The encoded protein is CASSLGGQGSNQPQHF.

Only one count was recorded for this clone. The V gene is TRBV11-2, the J gene TRBJ1-1; 8 bases align to TRBD1. This CDR3 has 16 residues. Germline CDR1 SGHAT, CDR2 FQNNGV. V lost 2 bases, J lost 4 bases, and 9 bases stayed unmatched. CDR3 DNA: TGTGCCAGCAGCTTACGGCAGGGGGCTGGAACCACTGAAGCTTTCTTT. The encoded protein is CASSLRQGAGTTEAFF. Using reference TRBV11-2 and TRBJ1-1 for the parts outside the CDR3, the full variable domain is EAGVAQSPRYKIIEKRQSVAFWCNPISGHATLYWYQQILGQGPKLLIQFQNNGVVDDSQLPKDRFSAERLKGVDSTLKIQPAKLEDSAVYLCASSLRQGAGTTEAFFGQGTRLTVV.

V usage is TRBV11-2 and J usage is TRBJ2-6; maybe TRBD2 (6 bases). The germline V gene has CDR1 SGHAT and CDR2 FQNNGV. CDR3 length equals 15 residues. The V end lost 7 bases, the J end lost 0 bases, and 10 bases lay between the germline ends. The CDR3 loop reads CASTGGISGANVLTF. The DNA for the CDR3 is TGTGCCAGCACCGGGGGTATCTCTGGGGCCAACGTCCTGACTTTC.

The chain joins TRBV5-6 to TRBJ2-1; 11 bases line up with TRBD1. This CDR3 comprises 16 residues. Germline V gives CDR1 SGHDT, CDR2 YYEEEE. Trimming cost V 4 bases and J 2 bases; bases outside gene matches: 5. The chain's CDR3 is CASSTDRGQTYNEQFF. The CDR3 region has the DNA TGTGCCAGCAGCACGGACAGGGGGCAAACCTACAATGAGCAGTTCTTC.

V and J are TRBV5-4 and TRBJ2-4; no reliable D call. The V end lost 0 bases, the J end lost 0 bases, and 10 bases lay between the germline ends. The CDR3 has 16 residues. CDR1 and CDR2 from the germline V gene are SGHNT and YYREEE (reference sequence). The CDR3 sequence is CASSLAGSVAKNIQYF. The CDR3 DNA reads TGTGCCAGCAGCTTGGCCGGGTCAGTAGCCAAAAACATTCAGTACTTC.

V gene TRBV19 combines with J gene TRBJ1-1; 8 nucleotides align to TRBD1. CDR1 and CDR2 (germline): LNHDA, SQIVND (reference sequence). The V segment lost 5 bases and the J segment 3 bases; nucleotides outside the gene matches: 8. There are 15 residues in the CDR3. As DNA, the CDR3 is TGTGCCAGTAGTCCTATCCGGGACAGGCACACTGAAGCTTTCTTT. Protein product: CASSPIRDRHTEAFF.

The CDR3 spells CASSLDRWNVEQYF. CDR3 DNA: TGTGCCAGCAGCTTGGACAGGTGGAATGTCGAGCAGTACTTC. The rearrangement joins TRBV5-4 to TRBJ2-7; TRBD1 might be the D (5 bases). CDR1 and CDR2 (germline): SGHNT, YYREEE (reference sequence). The length of the CDR3 is 14 residues. The V end lost 0 bases, the J end lost 6 bases, and 13 bases lay between the germline ends.

The chain employs TRBV5-6 and TRBJ2-1; 8 positions match TRBD1. CDR1 and CDR2 (germline): SGHDT, YYEEEE. The length of the CDR3 is 16 residues. J lost 7 bases, V lost 2 bases, and 11 bases had no gene match. The CDR3 region has the DNA TGTGCCAGCAGCTTTCTGTACGACAGGGGAAGGAATGAGCAGTTCTTC. It yields the protein CASSFLYDRGRNEQFF.

This clone was picked up a small number of times. V and J are TRBV7-2 and TRBJ2-7; TRBD1 aligns across 7 bases. In germline, CDR1 is SGHTA, CDR2 FQGNSA. Trimming at V came to 4 bases and at J to 3 bases, leaving 0 bases not matched to a gene. This CDR3 region has 12 residues. CDR3 DNA sequence: TGTGCCAGCAGCTACAGGGGCTACGAGCAGTACTTC. Its translation: CASSYRGYEQYF. Variable domain in full (rest from reference TRBV7-2 and TRBJ2-7): GAGVSQSPSNKVTEKGKDVELRCDPISGHTALYWYRQSLGQGLEFLIYFQGNSAPDKSGLPSDRFSAERTGGSVSTLTIQRTQQEDSAVYLCASSYRGYEQYFGPGTRLTVT.

V and J are TRBV9 and TRBJ2-7, with TRBD2 identical over 14 bases. Germline-derived CDR1 and CDR2 are SGDLS and YYNGEE. The ends lost 4 bases at V and 0 bases at J; junction bases unmatched: 15. This CDR3 is 20 amino acids long. In DNA, the CDR3 is TGTGCCAGCAGCCCCGGCCCCCGACTAGCGGGGGGGTCCAGCTCCTACGAGCAGTACTTC. As protein: CASSPGPRLAGGSSSYEQYF.

The rearrangement uses TRBV19 and TRBJ1-1, with 11 bases aligning to TRBD1. The junction had 3 bases not matched to a gene; V was cut back by 5 bases and J by 1 base. The CDR3 covers 15 residues. CDR1 and CDR2 from the germline V gene are LNHDA and SQIVND (reference sequence). CDR3 sequence (DNA): TGTGCCAGTAGTCCGGGGACAGGGGGGAACACTGAAGCTTTCTTT. This encodes CASSPGTGGNTEAFF.

The rearrangement links TRBV7-2 to TRBJ1-1; 10 bases line up with TRBD1. Germline V lookup: CDR1 SGHTA, CDR2 FQGNSA. Trimming took 1 base from V and 11 from J; bases not matched to a gene: 4. The CDR3 spans 13 residues. CDR3 sequence (DNA): TGTGCCAGCAGCTTAGAGACAGGGGGCAGTGCTTTCTTT. This encodes CASSLETGGSAFF.

The chain links TRBV2 to TRBJ2-5; 10 bases line up with TRBD1. This CDR3 region has 14 residues. Germline CDR1 and CDR2: SNHLY and FYNNEI. The V gene end was trimmed by 6 bases and the J gene end by 3 bases; junction bases not matched to a gene: 4. The CDR3 DNA reads as TGTGCCAGCAGCGGGACAGGGGCAGAAGAGACCCAGTACTTC. Amino acid sequence: CASSGTGAEETQYF.

The chain uses TRBV5-5 and TRBJ2-5, with 11 nucleotides matching TRBD2. CDR1 and CDR2 from the germline V gene are SGHKS and YYEKEE (reference sequence). The trim removed 4 bases at V and 1 base at J, leaving 3 bases unmatched. This CDR3 is 15 amino acids long. CDR3 bases: TGTGCCAGCAGCCTACTAGCGGGGGTCCAAGAGACCCAGTACTTC. Amino acid sequence: CASSLLAGVQETQYF.

The chain links TRBV19 to TRBJ1-1; D is undetermined. Germline CDR1 and CDR2: LNHDA and SQIVND (reference sequence). The CDR3 is 15 amino acids. With 5 bases removed from V and 2 bases from J, the gap between germline ends came to 15 bases. CDR3 in DNA: TGTGCCAGTAGTTCCCCCGGGAGGGCTAACACTGAAGCTTTCTTT. Amino acid sequence: CASSSPGRANTEAFF.

There are a few counts of this clone. The V and J genes are TRBV11-3 and TRBJ1-1; TRBD1 matches 7 bases. Germline loops: CDR1 SGHNT, CDR2 YENEEA. This CDR3 region has 14 residues. Trimming cost V 5 bases and J 2 bases; bases outside gene matches: 5. In nucleotides, the CDR3 is TGTGCCAGCAGCCCGCGGGACAGTAACACTGAAGCTTTCTTT. Its translation: CASSPRDSNTEAFF.

J is TRBJ2-5 and V is TRBV6-1, with 9 bases matching TRBD2. Matching the DNA end better, TRBJ2-7 makes the J call doubtful. The CDR3 runs to 15 residues. Germline CDR1 is MNHNS and CDR2 is SASEGT. The CDR3 here is CASSSGAGGSYEQYF. CDR3 nucleotides: TGTGCCAGCAGTAGTGGAGCGGGGGGCTCCTACGAGCAGTACTTC.

The chain carries TRBV11-2 and TRBJ2-5; TRBD2 might be the D (7 bases). The V gene lost 5 bases and the J gene lost 1 base, with 26 bases spanning the gap. CDR1 SGHAT and CDR2 FQNNGV come from the germline V gene. This CDR3 region has 19 residues. CDR3 sequence reads: CASSPRSLGGGQIQETQYF. DNA of the CDR3: TGTGCCAGCAGCCCCCGAAGTCTAGGCGGGGGACAAATCCAAGAGACCCAGTACTTC.

V and J are TRBV9 and TRBJ1-2; D is ambiguous. Germline loops: CDR1 SGDLS, CDR2 YYNGEE. V was cut by 4 bases and J by 8 bases, with 12 bases left in between. The CDR3 spans 12 residues. CDR3 bases: TGTGCCAGCAGCTCACGGGAAGAAGGCTACACCTTC. Amino acid sequence: CASSSREEGYTF.

The genes are TRBV7-6 and TRBJ1-3; no clear D. Germline assignment: CDR1 SGHVS and CDR2 FNYEAQ. The CDR3 contains 17 residues. V lost 5 bases and J lost 4, with 21 bases in between. CDR3: CASSPETGSLFGNTIYF. In DNA, the CDR3 is TGTGCCAGCAGCCCTGAGACGGGGAGCCTCTTCGGAAACACCATATATTTT.

V usage is TRBV7-9 and J usage is TRBJ2-3; D may be TRBD2 (6 bases). The V end lost 7 bases, the J end lost 4 bases, and 15 bases lay between the germline ends. CDR3 length: 14 residues. Germline V lookup: CDR1 SEHNR, CDR2 FQNEAQ (reference sequence). DNA for the CDR3: TGTGCCAGCAACTTCGGGGGTTCCGCAGATACGCAGTATTTT. As protein: CASNFGGSADTQYF.